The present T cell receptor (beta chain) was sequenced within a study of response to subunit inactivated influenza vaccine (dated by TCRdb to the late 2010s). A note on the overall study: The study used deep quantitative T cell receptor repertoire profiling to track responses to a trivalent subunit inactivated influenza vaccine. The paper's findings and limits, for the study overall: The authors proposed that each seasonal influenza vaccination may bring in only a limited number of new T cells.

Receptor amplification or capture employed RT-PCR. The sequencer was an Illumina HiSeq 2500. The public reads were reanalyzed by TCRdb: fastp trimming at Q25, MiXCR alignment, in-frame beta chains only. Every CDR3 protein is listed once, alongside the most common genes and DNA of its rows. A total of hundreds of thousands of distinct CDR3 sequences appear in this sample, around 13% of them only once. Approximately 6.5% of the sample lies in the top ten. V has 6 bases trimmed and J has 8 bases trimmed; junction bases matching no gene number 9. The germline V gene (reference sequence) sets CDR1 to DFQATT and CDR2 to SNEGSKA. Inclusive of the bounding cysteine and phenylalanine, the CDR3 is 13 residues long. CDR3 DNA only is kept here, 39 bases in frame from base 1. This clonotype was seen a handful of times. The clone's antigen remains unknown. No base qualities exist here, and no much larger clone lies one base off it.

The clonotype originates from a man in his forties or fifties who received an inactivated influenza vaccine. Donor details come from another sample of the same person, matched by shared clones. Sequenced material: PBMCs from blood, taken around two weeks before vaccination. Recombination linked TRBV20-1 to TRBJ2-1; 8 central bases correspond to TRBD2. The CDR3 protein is CSATGTRSDEQFF. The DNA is TGCAGTGCCACCGGGACTAGATCAGATGAGCAGTTCTTC.